This T cell receptor (beta chain) was sequenced for a study of human T cells and chemical hapten exposure. The study's findings and limits: Counts of TCRs above 1 in 1000 frequency stayed unchanged with DPC sensitization.

The CDR3 covers 17 residues. The V gene's germline CDR1 is SNHLY and CDR2 FYNNEI. V trimming: 6 bases; J trimming: 3 bases; junction bases outside the gene matches: 13. Each CDR3 protein gets one entry after TCRdb re-called the RACE reads with MiXCR. The sample yields 350,000 or so distinct CDR3 sequences, about 7% seen once. Regarding time point: patch test 1, 2 weeks after DPC sensitization. The sample's treatment: therapeutic diphenylcyclopropenone sensitization with weekly scalp DPC. This clonotype has only a few counts. The antigen is undetermined. The source of this sequence is a woman between 18 and 30 years old with alopecia areata. Some clones in this sample may be carry-over from other donors' samples. The chain joins TRBV2 to TRBJ1-1; 10 nucleotides agree with TRBD1. Sequenced material: whole blood, taken in connection with sensitization to the hapten diphenylcyclopropenone (DPC). DNA of the CDR3: TGTGCCAGCAGCTGGGACAGGGGTATTCGTTCCGACACTGAAGCTTTCTTT. This translates into CASSWDRGIRSDTEAFF. Variable domain in full (rest from reference TRBV2 and TRBJ1-1): EPEVTQTPSHQVTQMGQEVILRCVPISNHLYFYWYRQILGQKVEFLVSFYNNEISEKSEIFDDQFSVERPDGSNFTLKIRSTKLEDSAMYFCASSWDRGIRSDTEAFFGQGTRLTVV.